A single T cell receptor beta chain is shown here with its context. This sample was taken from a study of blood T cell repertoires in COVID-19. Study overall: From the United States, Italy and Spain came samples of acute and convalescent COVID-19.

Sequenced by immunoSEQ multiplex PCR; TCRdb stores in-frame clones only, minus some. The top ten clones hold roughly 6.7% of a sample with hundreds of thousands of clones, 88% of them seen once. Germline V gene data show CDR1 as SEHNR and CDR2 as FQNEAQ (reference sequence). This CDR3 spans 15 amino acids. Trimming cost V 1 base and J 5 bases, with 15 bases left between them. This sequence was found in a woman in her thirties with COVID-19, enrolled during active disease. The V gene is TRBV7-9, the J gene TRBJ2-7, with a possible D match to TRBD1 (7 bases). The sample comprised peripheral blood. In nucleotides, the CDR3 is TGTGCCAGCAGCTTAGGCAGGGGGGATGGGAACGAGCAGTACTTC. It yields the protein CASSLGRGDGNEQYF.